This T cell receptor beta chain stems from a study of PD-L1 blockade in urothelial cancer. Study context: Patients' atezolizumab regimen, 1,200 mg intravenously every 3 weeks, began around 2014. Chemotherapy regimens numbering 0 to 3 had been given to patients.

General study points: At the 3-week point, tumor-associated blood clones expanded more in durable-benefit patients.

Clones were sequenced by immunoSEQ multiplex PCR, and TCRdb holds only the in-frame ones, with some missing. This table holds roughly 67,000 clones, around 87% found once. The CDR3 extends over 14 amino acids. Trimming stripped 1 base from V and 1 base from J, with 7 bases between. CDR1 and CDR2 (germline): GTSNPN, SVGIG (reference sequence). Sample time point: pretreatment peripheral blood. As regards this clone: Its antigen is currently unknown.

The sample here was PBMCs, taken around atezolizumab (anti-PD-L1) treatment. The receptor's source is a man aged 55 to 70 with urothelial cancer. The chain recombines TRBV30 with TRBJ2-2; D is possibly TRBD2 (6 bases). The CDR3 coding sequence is TGTGCCTGGAGTGCGCGGGGGAACACCGGGGAGCTGTTTTTT. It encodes CAWSARGNTGELFF.